Below, one T cell receptor (beta chain) is given with its context. This clone appeared a few times. Its cognate antigen has yet to be identified. It has no much larger one-base neighbor in the sample; base qualities were not kept. A single peripheral blood draw of approximately 100 mL on average was collected from each donor into heparinised tubes. Using a panel that included CD45RO, CCR7, CD25, CD127, CD95 and CD27, naive, central memory, regulatory and stem cell-like memory CD4+ T cells were sorted on a BD FACSAria II. Purity was above 95% for every sorted population. PBMCs were isolated immediately by Lymphoprep density gradient centrifugation and stained directly without culture. To minimize batch effects, samples were stained and sorted in pairs, one healthy donor with one patient per experiment. This specimen comes from a study of beta chain features in type 1 diabetes (dated 2018 in TCRdb). Broadly, across the study: Patients and healthy donors did not differ in mean age, gender distribution, total cell number or subset yield. Across all samples, fewer than 110,000,000 sorted cells were examined, and cell number per subset correlated strongly with RNA yield. In the study, TCRB repertoires of sorted circulating CD4+ T cell subsets from recently diagnosed type 1 diabetes patients were compared with those of matched healthy donors. Naive and central memory subsets were obtained from all 30 or so donors, but regulatory and stem cell-like memory subsets were isolated from only 8 patients and roughly eight healthy donors. Study-level results and caveats: Because small numbers of individuals were included in the HLA sub-analyses, any influence of HLA type on TCRB rearrangement was left unresolved. At VDJ recombination sites, patients with type 1 diabetes made fewer insertions and deleted more nucleotides, a pattern implying thymic rearrangement abnormalities. Sequencing cDNA rather than genomic DNA could over-represent highly expressing activated cells, although activation and CD3 levels did not differ between groups. Type 1 diabetes patients showed a moderate but significant shortening of TCRB CDR3 length in all four CD4+ subsets. Naive, central memory and regulatory TCRB repertoires appeared to be more similar among patients than among healthy donors. Shorter templates might be favored by PCR, yet because patient and control samples were amplified and corrected together, any such skew would affect both groups equally.

All of the isolated RNA was reverse transcribed with the High Capacity cDNA Reverse Transcription Kit, so expressed TCRB transcripts were sequenced. Deep immunoSEQ sequencing was applied to naive, central memory and regulatory T cell samples, giving an average of about 3.8 million total reads per sample. Sorted cells were lysed in RLT buffer and RNA was extracted with DNase-treated RNeasy Micro or Mini kits, depending on cell number. To prevent cross-contamination, every cell subset was processed on its own, while patient and healthy donor samples were processed together. The immunoSEQ multiplex PCR was used to amplify TCRB sequences from cDNA, yielding 87-bp fragments that span the CDR3 region. The amplicons were sequenced using the Illumina HiSeq platform. In the source study's methods: PCR bias was corrected computationally using synthetic template baselines, and reads within Hamming distance 2 were collapsed, with unmergeable singletons discarded. By aligning reads against IMGT, V, D and J genes, CDR3 length, and insertions or deletions at six rearrangement sites were assigned. Within each subset, clonotype counts were normalized to sorted cell number, and only after that were true diversity and Gini coefficients computed with the tcR R package. The overlap coefficient, calculated on TCRB nucleotide sequences, was used to measure repertoire sharing. Out-of-frame TCRB sequences from naive cells were analyzed to stand in for the pre-selection repertoire. The clones in this table, taken by TCRdb from immuneACCESS, are in-frame only. Not every clone is retained; where verified, under half of the shortfall comes from an unresolved V gene, and the cause of the rest is unknown. That table supplies the V and J calls and clone size; D and trimming were determined from the DNA. The sample contains hundreds of thousands of clones, roughly 15% of them found a single time. The ten most abundant clones make up approximately 0.087% of the sample.

The germline V gene supplies CDR1 SGDLS and CDR2 YYNGEE. The CDR3, cysteine through phenylalanine, is 15 amino acids long. Only the CDR3 portion is preserved as DNA: 45 bases, with reading frame beginning at the first base. At the junction V is shortened by 0 bases and J by 2 bases, with 11 bases in between. The receptor was isolated from a man between 18 and 35 years old in good health. The sequence joins TRBV9 to TRBJ2-5; a confident D gene designation cannot be given. Material for sequencing was naive CD4+ T cells from blood. The cell subset or site label for this specimen denotes: true naive CD4+ T cells. The CDR3 reads CASSVGMGEQETQYF. The sequenced DNA: TGTGCCAGCAGCGTAGGGATGGGTGAACAAGAGACCCAGTACTTC.